This T cell receptor (beta chain) was found in a study of cytomegalovirus exposure and HLA in healthy donors. Remarks on this clone: Its antigen is currently unknown.

Study-level points and caveats: Many donors carried some public TCRs, although rarity characterized most TCR sequences. Most CMV-associated TCR beta chains appeared HLA-restricted in a later analysis.

The donors were healthy bone marrow donors. The PCR ran on 60 Vbeta and 13 Jbeta primers. The repertoire was sequenced with immunoSEQ multiplex PCR; TCRdb's copy has only in-frame clones and lacks some. Of some 70,000 clones detected, about 84% appear once; the ten largest clones hold about 8%. The CDR3 has 14 residues. Germline CDR1 is LNHNV and CDR2 is YYDKDF (reference sequence). V shed 5 bases and J shed 0 bases, with 8 bases lying between them. Material for sequencing was PBMCs. This sequence was found in a man aged 18 to 29 in good health and CMV-seropositive. The chain uses TRBV15 and TRBJ1-5, with D hard to call. The CDR3 DNA sequence: TGTGCCACCAGCCCTCCTAATAGCAATCAGCCCCAGCATTTT. Translating gives CATSPPNSNQPQHF.